The 3 T cell receptor beta chains below were found in one sample sequenced in a study of breast tumors, draining lymph nodes, adjacent tissues. The lymph nodes were axillary draining lymph nodes from breast cancer patients. TCRdb ran MiXCR on the multiplex PCR reads and lists one entry per CDR3 protein. The repertoire holds about 180,000 distinct CDR3 sequences, with approximately 30% as singletons. Input material: axillary lymph node tissue. All receptors derive from a female donor with breast cancer. Some clones in this sample may be carry-over from other donors' samples.

This clonotype was picked up many times. In nucleotides, the CDR3 is TGTGCCAGCAGTGATGCGGGCTACGCCTACGAGCAGTACTTC. Protein product: CASSDAGYAYEQYF. This chain links TRBV2 with TRBJ2-7; possible D gene TRBD2, 5 bases. Germline-derived CDR1 and CDR2 are SNHLY and FYNNEI. This CDR3 comprises 14 residues. Trimming pared 3 bases from V and 2 bases from J, leaving 11 bases between. Drawing the rest from reference TRBV2 and TRBJ2-7, the complete variable domain is EPEVTQTPSHQVTQMGQEVILRCVPISNHLYFYWYRQILGQKVEFLVSFYNNEISEKSEIFDDQFSVERPDGSNFTLKIRSTKLEDSAMYFCASSDAGYAYEQYFGPGTRLTVT.

This clonotype was seen only a few times. The chain combines TRBV27 with TRBJ2-5, with TRBD2 identical over 9 bases. Trimming at V came to 5 bases and at J to 5 bases, leaving 6 bases not matched to a gene. The CDR3 totals 14 residues. The germline V gene has CDR1 MNHEY and CDR2 SMNVEV (reference sequence). The CDR3 region is CASSVAGGLETQYF. As DNA, the CDR3 is TGTGCCAGCAGTGTCGCGGGGGGGCTGGAGACCCAGTACTTC.

The sample holds many counts of this clonotype. The chain combines TRBV5-6 with TRBJ2-2; D unresolved. V was clipped by 3 bases and J by 5 bases, with 8 bases between them. The germline gives CDR1 SGHDT, CDR2 YYEEEE. There are 13 residues in the CDR3. In DNA, the CDR3 is TGTGCCAGCAGCTGGGGTTGGACCGGGGAGCTGTTTTTT. It translates to CASSWGWTGELFF. The full variable domain, in which reference TRBV5-6 and TRBJ2-2 provide the parts outside the CDR3, is DAGVTQSPTHLIKTRGQQVTLRCSPKSGHDTVSWYQQALGQGPQFIFQYYEEEERQRGNFPDRFSGHQFPNYSSELNVNALLLGDSALYLCASSWGWTGELFFGEGSRLTVL.